This is a list of T cell receptor beta chains from one sample in a study of CD8 T cells in ankylosing spondylitis. One entry per CDR3 protein results from TCRdb running MiXCR on the 5' RACE reads. The data show around 770,000 distinct CDR3 sequences, under 20% seen once. Sequencing input: blood, either unsorted or a sorted T cell fraction (not recorded which). Receptors originate from a male donor with ankylosing spondylitis. CDR3s include the opening cysteine and the closing phenylalanine or tryptophan. The D gene is left open where the match is weak. Not all rows give a size; the values are once, few, many and, for expanded clones, a class.

TRBD2,NA,TRBV12-3/TRBV12-4,TRBJ2-6,TGTGCCAGCAGGGGACTAGACCATTTCGGCTCTGGGGCCAACGTCCTGACTTTC,CASRGLDHFGSGANVLTF
NA,many,TRBV12-3/TRBV12-4,TRBJ2-5,TGTGCCAGCAGTCTCCGGGACTCACAGACCCAGTACTTC,CASSLRDSQTQYF
TRBD1,few,TRBV25-1,TRBJ2-7,TGTGCCAGCAGTGACAGACAGGGAGAGTGTATCGAGCAGTACTTC,CASSDRQGECIEQYF
NA,NA,TRBV12-3/TRBV12-4,TRBJ2-4,TGTGCCAGCCTCAGGGCAGGGCGGAACATTCAGTACTTC,CASLRAGRNIQYF
NA,few,TRBV20-1,TRBJ2-7,TGCAGTGCTAGCCCTTGGCGGGTTCTAAACTACGAGCAGTACTTC,CSASPWRVLNYEQYF
NA,NA,TRBV7-9,TRBJ2-7,TGTGCCAGCAGCTTAGTCGGAGTTTTCCACGAGCAGTACTTC,CASSLVGVFHEQYF
NA,few,TRBV20-1,TRBJ1-3,TGCAGTGCTAGAGCCGACTCTGGAAACACCATATATTTT,CSARADSGNTIYF
TRBD1,NA,TRBV5-4,TRBJ2-7,TGTGCCAGCAGTGAGGGGGCGATTACCTACGAGCAGTACTTC,CASSEGAITYEQYF
TRBD1,NA,TRBV28,TRBJ1-4,TGTGCCAGCAGCCAGGGGGACACCCGGGCAAAACTGTTTTTT,CASSQGDTRAKLFF
NA,NA,TRBV7-3,TRBJ1-1,TGTGCCAGCAGCCCTGGGGGGGCCACGAACACTGAAGCTTTCTTT,CASSPGGATNTEAFF